This TCR beta chain was identified during a study of CD8+ T cells in alopecia areata (dated 2018 in TCRdb). For context, the study as a whole: The treated patients took part in an open-label pilot trial in which moderate-to-severe alopecia areata was treated with oral tofacitinib at 5 to 10 mg twice daily. Scalp clonality was compared among normal scalp (n=4), patchy alopecia areata scalp (n=8), and alopecia totalis/universalis scalp (n=8). Amplification of TCRbeta CDR3 regions was done by immunoSEQ multiplex PCR using 35 Vbeta forward primers and 13 Jbeta reverse primers. Tofacitinib was administered for 6 to 18 months, and 6 months of follow-up off drug were then conducted to assess delayed response and recurrence. Tofacitinib-treated patients had biopsies at baseline and at 4 and 24 weeks of treatment, with a later scalp biopsy in several patients. RNA came from the PAXgene miRNA kit for fixed scalp, the miRNeasy kit for PBMCs, and the RNeasy kit for mouse skin. Scalp tissue and sorted CD4+ and CD8+ peripheral blood T cells from patchy and totalis/universalis alopecia areata patients and from healthy controls were covered by human TCRbeta sequencing. High-throughput TCRbeta sequencing was used to examine T cell clonal expansion in alopecia areata in both the C3H/HeJ mouse model and human patients. The investigation overall reported the following: Compared with mice, TCR sequences shared between patients were less clear, possibly partly because of HLA diversity across the patient population. Unlike mouse skin, where gammadelta T cells dominate, normal human skin contains resident alphabeta T cells that get sequenced too, which complicates analysis of the scalp TCR repertoire. Compared with normal scalp, lesional scalp had higher clonality and more expanded CD8+ clones, particularly in alopecia totalis/universalis, a pattern that suggests antigenic drive.

V is pared back by 7 bases and J by 0 bases, with 6 bases lying between the germline termini. The germline V gene gives CDR1 as SQVTM and CDR2 as ANQGSEA. The CDR3 sequence holds 11 residues, the cysteine and phenylalanine included. Solely the CDR3 DNA is kept, with 33 bases framed from the first base. Turning to this clone: What this receptor recognizes is not known. The sample holds no much larger clone one base away, and base qualities are not on file.

According to the study, the label for this sample's time point signals: baseline before oral tofacitinib. Lesional scalp punch biopsies and peripheral blood were obtained from alopecia areata patients. PBMCs were isolated by density centrifugation and stained for CD3, CD4 and CD8, after which CD4+ and CD8+ T cells were sorted on a FACSAria. Library preparation employed the immunoSEQ multiplex PCR assay. For TCR sequencing, RNA was extracted from every sample and reverse transcribed into cDNA to serve as template. SuperScript III was used to make first-strand cDNA, primed with a 2:1 mix of oligo-dT and random hexamers. A synthetic immune receptor repertoire was used to measure amplification bias, and any remaining bias was corrected computationally. Turning to the authors' computational methods: Raw reads were preprocessed to remove errors, and CDR3 was defined by IMGT conventions from the conserved cysteine to phenylalanine. Clonality was computed as 1 minus the Shannon entropy, with the entropy normalized by log2 of the number of productive unique TCRs. Scalp TCRbeta sequences were cross-referenced with sorted blood CD4 and CD8 repertoires so that the CD4 or CD8 identity of scalp clones could be inferred. Entries here come from immuneACCESS through TCRdb and include only in-frame sequences with V and J called. Some clones fail to appear in such tables; in the studies checked, an unresolved V gene covers under half of the shortfall, and the cause of the remainder is unknown. The V and J calls and clone size were taken over from that table, and D and trimming were inferred from the DNA. Here the sample has about 180,000 clones; roughly 59% occur a single time. Roughly 1.7% of the sample goes to the ten largest clones.

The V and J segments used are TRBV29-1 and TRBJ1-1; too little of a D gene remains to name it. This receptor was taken from a human donor with alopecia areata. This material consisted of CD4+ T cells sorted from blood, taken at week 0. The encoded CDR3 is CSARLNTEAFF. Read as DNA, the sequence is TGCAGCGCTCGATTGAACACTGAAGCTTTCTTT.